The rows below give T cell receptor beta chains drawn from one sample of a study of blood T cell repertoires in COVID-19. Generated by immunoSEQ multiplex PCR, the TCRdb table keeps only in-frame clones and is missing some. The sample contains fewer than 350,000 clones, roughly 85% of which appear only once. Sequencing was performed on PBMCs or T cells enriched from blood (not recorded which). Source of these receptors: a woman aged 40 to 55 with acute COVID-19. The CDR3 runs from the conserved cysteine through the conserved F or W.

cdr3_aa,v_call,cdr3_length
CASSSRRGREAFF,TRBV7-9,13
CASSVVYEQYF,TRBV27,11
CASSQEHPGKLFF,TRBV14,13
CASKQNYGYTF,TRBV19,11
CASSLAGGKGQPQHF,TRBV7-2,15
CASAEHTEAFF,TRBV2,11
CASSSIPRDWADQPQHF,TRBV28,17
CASSSGTSGNEQFF,TRBV7-2,14
CSVEDRGTGVTTDTQYF,TRBV29-1,17
CASSKQGANTGELFF,TRBV6-5,15
CASSPGTINEQFF,TRBV4-3,13
CASSLDRNEQFF,TRBV5-4,12
CASSPRTSGGSYEQYF,TRBV6-2/TRBV6-3,16
CASSISRAVTDTQYF,TRBV19,15
CASSYSIGRGMYGYTF,TRBV6-5,16
CAISQQRTRTGELFF,TRBV10-3,15
CASSPSHLAGDSDTQYF,TRBV10-2,17
CATETTHNEQFF,TRBV10-1,12
CASSPEIRQYYGYTF,TRBV18,15
CASSGPFGAWETQYF,TRBV25-1,15
CASSLVGRPGELFF,TRBV7-9,14
CASSLMGGMGETQYF,TRBV27,15
CASSQNLGQELWGYTF,TRBV27,16
CASSVVTDTGELFF,TRBV9,14
CASSFGQGGYGYTF,TRBV27,14
CASSRDSGRAPHEQFF,TRBV4-3,16
CASSQRLAGYNEQFF,TRBV3-1/TRBV3-2,15
CATSDRQGLINEQFF,TRBV24-1,15
CASSSGTGGLKDTGELFF,TRBV9,18
CASSQGRGQGASTEAFF,TRBV4-3,17
CASLRTGESYEQYF,TRBV28,14
CASSLFQGQQPQHF,TRBV5-8,14
CASSPQLRYGYTF,TRBV6-2/TRBV6-3,13
CASSIGGYQETQYF,TRBV19,14
CASSLQATQGGSTDTQYF,TRBV4-2,18